The text below deals with one T cell receptor beta chain. Antigen: not known. There were TCR beta CDR3 regions amplified from RNA transcripts. HTBI primers were used for first-round RT-PCR of the TCR CDR3. A single record per CDR3 protein comes from TCRdb applying MiXCR to the multiplex PCR reads. This sample has around 760,000 distinct CDR3 sequences; around 40% occur once, and the top ten carry more than 25%. The data are from a study of T cells in Graves' hyperthyroidism and ophthalmopathy. The CDR3 covers 16 residues. V was clipped by 0 bases and J by 1 base, with 12 bases between them. Germline-derived CDR1 and CDR2 are LNHNV and YYDKDF (reference sequence). Whole-study results and caveats: Blood samples included most of the expanded thyroid clonotypes exceeding 0.001.

Those with hyperthyroidism were 18 to 65 years old, newly diagnosed, and ill for under 2 months. Used for diagnoses were clinical symptoms, serum thyroxine and TRAb, thyroid ultrasound and orbital computed tomography. This TCR was recovered from a woman aged 40 to 49 with Graves' hyperthyroidism. The J gene is TRBJ2-5, the V gene TRBV15; no reliable D call. Sequenced material: blood. The CDR3 DNA sequence: TGTGCCACCAGCAGAGATGTCCGTCGGACCCAAGAGACCCAGTACTTC. Residues: CATSRDVRRTQETQYF. The variable domain in full, completed from reference TRBV15 and TRBJ2-5, reads DAMVIQNPRYQVTQFGKPVTLSCSQTLNHNVMYWYQQKSSQAPKLLFHYYDKDFNNEADTPDNFQSRRPNTSFCFLDIRSPGLGDTAMYLCATSRDVRRTQETQYFGPGTRLLVL.